The T cell receptor (beta chain) under discussion was sequenced for a study of radiotherapy plus CTLA-4 blockade in lung cancer. General study findings and limits: Subsequent to radiotherapy plus ipilimumab, tumor-derived TCR clones underwent expansion in blood.

Concerning this clone: Its specificity is not known.

CDR1 is KGHSH and CDR2 is LQKENI in the germline V gene. The J segment lost 2 bases and the V segment lost 8 bases, leaving 8 bases of the junction unmatched. The CDR3 loop spans 14 amino acids. It was focal radiation plus CTLA-4 blockade with ipilimumab that patients with chemo-refractory metastatic non-small-cell lung cancer received. Some clones are missing from TCRdb's copy, which holds only in-frame ones; the method was immunoSEQ multiplex PCR. The sample includes 50,000 to 60,000 clones, approximately 80% of them seen just once. The chain combines TRBV18 with TRBJ2-7, with 8 bases lining up with TRBD2. The receptor was isolated from a human donor with non-small cell lung cancer whose response to radiotherapy plus ipilimumab could not be evaluated. This sample comprised peripheral blood, obtained from a patient treated with radiotherapy plus ipilimumab. CDR3 region: CASRSGGVPYEQYF. In nucleotides, the CDR3 is TGTGCCAGCCGGTCGGGGGGGGTTCCCTACGAGCAGTACTTC. The variable domain in full, completed from reference TRBV18 and TRBJ2-7, reads NAGVMQNPRHLVRRRGQEARLRCSPMKGHSHVYWYRQLPEEGLKFMVYLQKENIIDESGMPKERFSAEFPKEGPSILRIQQVVRGDSAAYFCASRSGGVPYEQYFGPGTRLTVT.